The next 25 T cell receptor beta chains were all read from a single sample in a study of blood T cells in healthy people across ages. A sample-barcoded 5' primer and a J-beta primer mix were used in a second PCR of about 6 to 11 cycles. TCRdb fed the 5' RACE reads into MiXCR, producing one record per CDR3 protein. The data show approximately 400,000 distinct CDR3 sequences, with approximately 47% seen just once and around 49% held by the top ten. The sample was blood. These receptor sequences come from a man aged 55-75 years in good health.

This rearrangement joins TRBV11-2 to TRBJ2-3; either TRBD1 or TRBD2 may supply D (6 bases each). This CDR3 comprises 15 residues. The germline V gene has CDR1 SGHAT and CDR2 FQNNGV. Trimming took 5 bases from V and 5 from J, leaving 17 bases between them. This chain's CDR3 is CASSNTLGGRDTQYF. In nucleotides, the CDR3 is TGTGCCAGCAGCAACACTCTGGGGGGCCGAGATACGCAGTATTTT.

This chain joins TRBV9 and TRBJ2-7; D possibly matches TRBD1 or TRBD2 (7 bases each). CDR1 and CDR2 from the germline V gene are SGDLS and YYNGEE. V dropped 0 bases and J dropped 2 bases, with 15 bases sitting between them. The CDR3 sequence is 16 residues long. CDR3 region: CASSVAGGDSTYEQYF. Here the CDR3 DNA reads TGTGCCAGCAGCGTAGCTGGGGGGGACAGCACCTACGAGCAGTACTTC.

The chain couples TRBV28 to TRBJ2-7, with 7 nucleotides matching TRBD2. The assigned J gene may be wrong: the sequence end matches TRBJ2-5 better. Per germline, CDR1 MDHEN and CDR2 SYDVKM. The CDR3 consists of 14 residues. CDR3 DNA sequence: TGTGCCAGCAGTTACGGCGGGAGCGGGGAGACCCAGTACTTC. Its protein is CASSYGGSGETQYF.

The chain is built from TRBV28 and TRBJ2-7; perhaps TRBD2 as D (6 bases). The J call could be wrong; TRBJ2-5 is a better fit for the DNA end. CDR3 length: 13 residues. The germline V gene encodes CDR1 MDHEN and CDR2 SYDVKM. This chain's CDR3 is CASGQTSQETQYF. CDR3 coding DNA: TGTGCCAGCGGCCAGACTAGTCAAGAGACCCAGTACTTC.

This clonotype occurred many times. The V and J genes are TRBV3-1 and TRBJ2-3; 13 bases match TRBD2. The length of the CDR3 is 16 residues. Germline-derived CDR1 and CDR2 are LGHDT and YNNKEL (reference sequence). Trimming cost V 4 bases and J 1 base; bases outside gene matches: 2. The CDR3 DNA follows: TGTGCCAGCAGCCTCGGACTAGCGGGAGGCACAGATACGCAGTATTTT. Its translation is CASSLGLAGGTDTQYF.

This chain uses TRBV7-2 with TRBJ2-5; TRBD2 matches 9 bases. Trimming removed 2 bases from V and 1 base from J; junction bases left unmatched: 5. The CDR3 runs 16 residues. CDR1 SGHTA and CDR2 FQGNSA come from the germline V gene. The CDR3 reads CASSLKAGGSQETQYF. CDR3 DNA sequence: TGTGCCAGCAGCTTAAAGGCGGGGGGGTCCCAAGAGACCCAGTACTTC.

This chain joins TRBV2 and TRBJ2-1, with 7 bases lining up with TRBD2. Per the germline V gene, CDR1 is SNHLY and CDR2 is FYNNEI. With 6 bases clipped from V and 2 bases from J, the junction kept 4 bases outside the gene matches. The CDR3 runs to 14 residues. The CDR3 region is CASRNGGTYNEQFF. The CDR3 DNA reads TGTGCCAGCAGGAACGGGGGGACCTACAATGAGCAGTTCTTC.

V is TRBV12-3 or TRBV12-4 and J is TRBJ2-7; 13 bases map to TRBD2. The junction had 2 bases not matched to a gene; V was cut back by 6 bases and J by 6 bases. This CDR3 comprises 13 residues. CDR3 nucleotide sequence: TGTGCCAGCAGCCGGACTAGCGGGAGCGAGCAGTACTTC. Translated: CASSRTSGSEQYF.

This clonotype was observed at least ten times. This chain uses TRBV18 with TRBJ2-5; 8 bases are shared with TRBD1. Trimming at V came to 1 base and at J to 4 bases, leaving 5 bases not matched to a gene. The CDR3 is 15 residues long. Germline V gives CDR1 KGHSH, CDR2 LQKENI. The CDR3 DNA reads TGTGCCAGCTCACCACGCGACAGGGGAATAGAGACCCAGTACTTC. Translation: CASSPRDRGIETQYF.

On this clonotype itself: This could be a read error, since a much larger clone is one nucleotide away. The chain joins TRBV7-2 to TRBJ2-1; maybe TRBD1 (5 bases). The germline V gene encodes CDR1 SGHTA and CDR2 FQGNSA. The CDR3 consists of 12 residues. CDR3 loop: CASSQGGNGQFF. CDR3 in DNA: TGTGCCAGCAGCCAGGGTGGGAATGGGCAGTTCTTC.

In nucleotides, the CDR3 is TGTGCCTTCTGGGGCAACACAGATACGCAGTATTTT. This encodes CAFWGNTDTQYF. This rearrangement joins TRBV30 to TRBJ2-3; a possible D gene is TRBD1 (5 bases). CDR1 and CDR2 from the germline V gene are GTSNPN and SVGIG (reference sequence). Trimming cost V 7 bases and J 2 bases, with 10 bases left between them. The CDR3 runs 12 residues. The whole variable domain, filled in from reference TRBV30 and TRBJ2-3, reads SQTIHQWPATLVQPVGSPLSLECTVEGTSNPNLYWYRQAAGRGLQLLFYSVGIGQISSEVPQNLSASRPQDRQFILSSKKLLLSDSGFYLCAFWGNTDTQYFGPGTRLTVL.

This clonotype was observed a few times. This sequence joins TRBV3-1 and TRBJ2-4; 10 bases fit TRBD1. CDR1 LGHDT and CDR2 YNNKEL come from the germline V gene (reference sequence). The CDR3 is 17 residues long. The V segment lost 2 bases and the J segment 2 bases; nucleotides outside the gene matches: 6. The CDR3 DNA is TGTGCCAGCAGCCAACCGGGACAGGGGTTGACCAAAAACATTCAGTACTTC. Protein: CASSQPGQGLTKNIQYF.

This CDR3 is CASSQDSTGGLETQYF. CDR3 DNA sequence: TGTGCCAGCAGCCAAGATTCGACAGGGGGCCTGGAGACCCAGTACTTC. The V call is TRBV3-1, the J call TRBJ2-5; 10 positions match TRBD1. The CDR3 covers 16 residues. V shed 0 bases and J 5 bases; nucleotides not matched to a gene: 6. Germline CDR1 is LGHDT and CDR2 is YNNKEL (reference sequence).

This sequence joins TRBV20-1 and TRBJ2-5; D might be TRBD1 (6 bases). The CDR3 is 13 amino acids. The V end lost 6 bases, the J end lost 3 bases, and 14 bases lay between the germline ends. From germline, CDR1 is DFQATT and CDR2 SNEGSKA (reference sequence). The CDR3 is CSAPRDTEETQYF. The CDR3, as DNA: TGCAGTGCACCCCGGGACACAGAAGAGACCCAGTACTTC.

This clonotype was observed a handful of times. This chain joins TRBV7-2 and TRBJ2-3; D unresolved. From germline, CDR1 is SGHTA and CDR2 FQGNSA. V was pared by 8 bases and J by 2 bases, with 8 bases between. The CDR3 length is 12 residues. The CDR3 spells CASGYYTDTQYF. The CDR3 DNA reads as TGTGCCAGCGGCTACTACACAGATACGCAGTATTTT.

The V gene is TRBV5-1, the J gene TRBJ2-7; D unresolved. Germline loops: CDR1 SGHRS, CDR2 YFSETQ. The CDR3 contains 14 residues. V shed 5 bases and J shed 0 bases, with 12 bases lying between them. In nucleotides, the CDR3 is TGCGCCAGCAGAACAGTCAGGATCTCCTACGAGCAGTACTTC. Translation gives CASRTVRISYEQYF.

This clonotype appeared many times. The rearrangement links TRBV9 to TRBJ2-1, with TRBD2 matching 7 bases. CDR3 length equals 12 residues. Germline V gene lookup returns CDR1 SGDLS and CDR2 YYNGEE. V lost 9 bases, J lost 7 bases, and 7 bases stayed unmatched. CDR3 residues: CATGTTSNEQFF. In DNA, the CDR3 is TGTGCCACCGGGACTACCTCTAATGAGCAGTTCTTC.

The chain combines TRBV27 with TRBJ2-1; D could derive from TRBD1 or TRBD2 (6 bases each). V was pared by 5 bases and J by 0 bases, with 11 bases between. The germline V gene has CDR1 MNHEY and CDR2 SMNVEV (reference sequence). The CDR3 is made up of 15 amino acids. As DNA, the CDR3 is TGTGCCAGCAGTCCCTGGGGGGCCTCCTACAATGAGCAGTTCTTC. This sequence encodes CASSPWGASYNEQFF.

This clonotype was seen at least ten times. The chain is built from TRBV7-9 and TRBJ2-3; the match to TRBD2 covers 10 bases. Germline V CDR1 and CDR2: SEHNR, FQNEAQ (reference sequence). Losses at the gene ends were 5 bases for V and 7 bases for J; bases not matched to a gene: 21. The CDR3 runs 19 residues. CDR3 coding DNA: TGTGCCAGCAGCCCTACGGGACTAGCGCCCCGTCCCCGTGCGAATACGCAGTATTTT. Amino acids: CASSPTGLAPRPRANTQYF.

The rearrangement links TRBV20-1 to TRBJ2-5; D perhaps matches TRBD2 (6 bases). Trimming took 8 bases from V and 4 from J, leaving 23 bases between them. Germline V gene sequence: CDR1 DFQATT, CDR2 SNEGSKA (reference sequence). This CDR3 comprises 15 residues. The CDR3 region has the DNA TGCAGTACAAGGGGCCCTACGGGGGAGTCAGAGACCCAGTACTTC. Amino acids: CSTRGPTGESETQYF.

With respect to this clonotype: A single base separates this from a much larger clone, so it may be a read error. This CDR3 reads CASSDSGTQETQYF. DNA for the CDR3: TGTGCCAGCAGTGACTCGGGCACCCAAGAGACCCAGTACTTC. The V gene is TRBV6-5, the J gene TRBJ2-4; D ambiguous. Matching the DNA end better, TRBJ2-5 makes the J call doubtful. CDR1 and CDR2 (germline): MNHEY, SVGAGI. The CDR3 has 14 amino acids.

The rearrangement joins TRBV7-6 to TRBJ2-3; 7 bases agree with TRBD2. Trimming took 5 bases from V and 1 from J; bases not matched to a gene: 6. This CDR3 contains 15 residues. Germline V CDR1 and CDR2: SGHVS, FNYEAQ. This CDR3 reads CASSRGVGGTDTQYF. CDR3 nucleotide sequence: TGTGCCAGCAGCCGGGGGGTGGGAGGCACAGATACGCAGTATTTT.

The rearrangement links TRBV9 to TRBJ2-3; 7 bases map to TRBD1. CDR3 length equals 13 residues. Germline trimming cut 4 bases from V and 3 bases from J; bases unmatched to any gene: 2. Germline CDR1 is SGDLS and CDR2 is YYNGEE. The CDR3 DNA reads as TGTGCCAGCAGCTCGGACAGGACAGATACGCAGTATTTT. Its translation is CASSSDRTDTQYF.

V gene TRBV7-2 combines with J gene TRBJ1-5, with 10 bases fitting TRBD1. The CDR3 spans 15 residues. The V gene's germline CDR1 is SGHTA and CDR2 FQGNSA. With V trimmed by 4 bases and J by 7 bases, 7 bases remained unmatched. CDR3: CASSSGTGVRQPQHF. The CDR3 DNA reads as TGTGCCAGCAGCTCCGGGACAGGGGTTAGACAGCCCCAGCATTTT.

The chain is built from TRBV9 and TRBJ2-3; D perhaps matches TRBD2 (6 bases). Per the germline V gene, CDR1 is SGDLS and CDR2 is YYNGEE. The CDR3 totals 16 residues. V was trimmed by 3 bases and J by 3 bases, leaving 17 bases between them. The CDR3 loop reads CASSGWLASGTDTQYF. The CDR3 nucleotides are TGTGCCAGCAGCGGGTGGCTAGCGTCTGGGACAGATACGCAGTATTTT.